This paragraph reports one T cell receptor beta chain. These data are taken from a study of CDR3 diversity in severe acne. MiXCR, run by TCRdb on the PCR reads, gives a single entry per CDR3 protein. The data show around 100,000 distinct CDR3 sequences, roughly 51% seen once. Germline loops: CDR1 SGHNT, CDR2 YENEEA. The CDR3 is 14 amino acids. Trimming took 5 bases from V and 4 from J; bases not matched to a gene: 5. V usage is TRBV11-3 and J usage is TRBJ1-1; 9 bases are shared with TRBD1. Material for sequencing was blood. The receptor's source is a male donor with acne. The CDR3 bases are TGTGCCAGCAGCCGTGGACAGGGGTCCACTGAAGCTTTCTTT. Translated: CASSRGQGSTEAFF.